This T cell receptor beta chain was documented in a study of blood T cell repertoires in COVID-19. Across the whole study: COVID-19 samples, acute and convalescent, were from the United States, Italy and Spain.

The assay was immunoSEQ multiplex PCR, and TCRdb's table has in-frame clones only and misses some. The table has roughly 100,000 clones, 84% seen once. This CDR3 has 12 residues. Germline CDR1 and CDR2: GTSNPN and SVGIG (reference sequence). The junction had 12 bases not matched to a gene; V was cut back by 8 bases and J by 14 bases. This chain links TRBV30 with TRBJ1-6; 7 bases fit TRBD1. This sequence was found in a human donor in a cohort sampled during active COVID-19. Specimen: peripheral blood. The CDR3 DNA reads TGTGCCCGGTCCAATACAGGGGAGACCCTCCACTTT. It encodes CARSNTGETLHF.